The clone carrying this T cell receptor beta chain was observed a handful of times. As yet, its antigen is unknown. The PCR was carried out with 60 Vbeta primers and 13 Jbeta primers. Profiling relied on immunoSEQ multiplex PCR, and the TCRdb table lists in-frame clones only, not all of them. In the table there are under 250,000 clones, about 85% of which are singletons. This entry comes from a study of cytomegalovirus exposure and HLA in healthy donors. Study-wide background: In terms of ancestry, the Caucasian-associated cluster contained about 81% of the 300 to 400 genotyped donors. Study-wide results and limits: Within an earlier analysis, most TCR beta V segments proved productive either about 90% or about 30% of the time.

The V gene's germline CDR1 is SNHLY and CDR2 FYNNEI. The CDR3 loop spans 12 amino acids. Trimming stripped 6 bases from V and 8 bases from J, with 10 bases between. The chain links TRBV2 to TRBJ1-4; tentative D call: TRBD1 (5 bases). The sequencing input was PBMCs. This sequence originates from a girl aged 2 to 10 in good health and CMV-seronegative. CDR3 bases: TGTGCCAGCAGCGGACAAGGCGAAAAACTGTTTTTT. Protein product: CASSGQGEKLFF.